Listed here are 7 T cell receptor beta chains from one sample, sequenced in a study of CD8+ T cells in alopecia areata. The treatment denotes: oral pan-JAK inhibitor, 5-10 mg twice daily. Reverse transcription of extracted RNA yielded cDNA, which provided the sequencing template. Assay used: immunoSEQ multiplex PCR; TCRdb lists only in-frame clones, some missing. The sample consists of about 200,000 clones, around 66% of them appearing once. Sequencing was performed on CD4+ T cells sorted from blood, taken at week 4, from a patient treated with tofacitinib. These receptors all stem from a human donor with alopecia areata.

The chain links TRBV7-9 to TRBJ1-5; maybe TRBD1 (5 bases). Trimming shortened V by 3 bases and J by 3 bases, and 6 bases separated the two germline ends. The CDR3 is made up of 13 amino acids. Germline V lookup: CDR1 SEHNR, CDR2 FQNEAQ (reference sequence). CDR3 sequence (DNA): TGTGCCAGCAGCTTGACAGACAATCAGCCCCAGCATTTT. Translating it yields CASSLTDNQPQHF.

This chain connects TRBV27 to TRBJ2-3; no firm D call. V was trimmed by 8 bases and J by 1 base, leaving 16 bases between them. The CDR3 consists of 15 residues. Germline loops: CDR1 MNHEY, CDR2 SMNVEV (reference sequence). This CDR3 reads CASSVGIVGTDTQYF. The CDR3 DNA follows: TGTGCCAGCTCAGTGGGGATTGTTGGCACAGATACGCAGTATTTT.

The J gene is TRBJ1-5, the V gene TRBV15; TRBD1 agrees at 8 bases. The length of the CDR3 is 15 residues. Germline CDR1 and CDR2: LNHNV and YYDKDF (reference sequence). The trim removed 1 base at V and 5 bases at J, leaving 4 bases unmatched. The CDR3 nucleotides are TGTGCCACCAGCAGAGGGACAGGGTTGTATCAGCCCCAGCATTTT. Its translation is CATSRGTGLYQPQHF.

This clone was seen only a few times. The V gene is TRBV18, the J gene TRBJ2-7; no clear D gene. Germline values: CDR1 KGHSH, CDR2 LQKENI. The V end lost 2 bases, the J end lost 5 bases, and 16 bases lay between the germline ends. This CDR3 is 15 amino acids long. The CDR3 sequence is CASSPAEGSSHEQYF. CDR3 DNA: TGTGCCAGCTCACCAGCGGAAGGATCGTCTCACGAGCAGTACTTC.

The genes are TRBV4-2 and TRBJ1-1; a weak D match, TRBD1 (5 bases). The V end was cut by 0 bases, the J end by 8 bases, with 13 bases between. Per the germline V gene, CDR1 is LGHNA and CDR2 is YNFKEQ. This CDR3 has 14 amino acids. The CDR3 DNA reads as TGTGCCAGCAGCCAAGATAGAGGGGCAGGGGAAGCTTTCTTT. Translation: CASSQDRGAGEAFF.

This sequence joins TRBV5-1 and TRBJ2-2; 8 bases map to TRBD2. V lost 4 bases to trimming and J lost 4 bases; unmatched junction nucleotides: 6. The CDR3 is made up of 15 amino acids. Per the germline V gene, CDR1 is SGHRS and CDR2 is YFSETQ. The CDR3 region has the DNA TGCGCCAGCAGCCGACAAACTAGCGGCACCGGGGAGCTGTTTTTT. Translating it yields CASSRQTSGTGELFF.

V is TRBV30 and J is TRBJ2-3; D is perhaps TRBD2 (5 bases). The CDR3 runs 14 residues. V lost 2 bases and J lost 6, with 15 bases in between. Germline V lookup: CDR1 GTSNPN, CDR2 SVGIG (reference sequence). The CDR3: CAWSSGGSWDTQYF. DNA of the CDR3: TGTGCCTGGAGTTCAGGCGGGTCGTGGGATACGCAGTATTTT.